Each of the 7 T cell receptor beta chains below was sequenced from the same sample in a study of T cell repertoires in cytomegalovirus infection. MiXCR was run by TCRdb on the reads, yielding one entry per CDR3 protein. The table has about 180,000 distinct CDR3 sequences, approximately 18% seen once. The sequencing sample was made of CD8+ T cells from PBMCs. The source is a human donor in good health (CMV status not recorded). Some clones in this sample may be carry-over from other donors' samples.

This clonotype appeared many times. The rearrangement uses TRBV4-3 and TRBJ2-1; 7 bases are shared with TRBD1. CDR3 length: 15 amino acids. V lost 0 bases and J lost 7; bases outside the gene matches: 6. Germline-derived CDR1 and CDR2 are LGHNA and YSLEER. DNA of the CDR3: TGCGCCAGCAGCCAAGAAGGGGGCCAGAGGAATGAGCAGTTCTTC. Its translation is CASSQEGGQRNEQFF.

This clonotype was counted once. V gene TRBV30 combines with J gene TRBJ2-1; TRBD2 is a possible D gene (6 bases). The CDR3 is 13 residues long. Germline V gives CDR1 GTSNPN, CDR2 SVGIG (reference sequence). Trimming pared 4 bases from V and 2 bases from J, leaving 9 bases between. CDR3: CAWTRTTYNEQFF. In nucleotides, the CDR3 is TGTGCCTGGACGCGGACTACCTACAATGAGCAGTTCTTC.

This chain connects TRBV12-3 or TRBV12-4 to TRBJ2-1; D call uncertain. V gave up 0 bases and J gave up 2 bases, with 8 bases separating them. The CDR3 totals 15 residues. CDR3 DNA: TGTGCCAGCAGTTTAGCTTTTGACACCTACAATGAGCAGTTCTTC. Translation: CASSLAFDTYNEQFF.

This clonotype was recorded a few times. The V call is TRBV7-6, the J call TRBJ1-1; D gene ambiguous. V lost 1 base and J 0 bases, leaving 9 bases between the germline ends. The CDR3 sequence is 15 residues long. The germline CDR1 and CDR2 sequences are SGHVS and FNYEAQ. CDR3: CASSLGAEMNTEAFF. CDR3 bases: TGTGCCAGCAGCTTAGGGGCAGAGATGAACACTGAAGCTTTCTTT.

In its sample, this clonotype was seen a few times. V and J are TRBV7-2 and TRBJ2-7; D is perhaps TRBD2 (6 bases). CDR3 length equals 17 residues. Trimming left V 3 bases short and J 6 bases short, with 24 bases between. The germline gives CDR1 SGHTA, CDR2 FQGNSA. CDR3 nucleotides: TGTGCCAGCAGCTTGGTAGACGGGGGAACCAAGGGACGCGAGCAGTACTTC. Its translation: CASSLVDGGTKGREQYF.

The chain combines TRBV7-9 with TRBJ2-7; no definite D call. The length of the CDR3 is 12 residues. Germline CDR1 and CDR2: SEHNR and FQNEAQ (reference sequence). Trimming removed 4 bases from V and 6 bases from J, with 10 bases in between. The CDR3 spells CASSSGNREQYF. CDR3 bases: TGTGCCAGCAGCTCGGGCAACCGCGAGCAGTACTTC.

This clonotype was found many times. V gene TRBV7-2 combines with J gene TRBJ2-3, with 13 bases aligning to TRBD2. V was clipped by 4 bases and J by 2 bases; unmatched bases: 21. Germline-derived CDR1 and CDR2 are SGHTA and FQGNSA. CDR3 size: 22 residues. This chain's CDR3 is CASSSGTGVPGLAGLHTDTQYF. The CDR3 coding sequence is TGTGCCAGCAGCTCAGGGACAGGGGTCCCGGGACTAGCGGGGCTTCACACAGATACGCAGTATTTT.